Sequencing of this TCR beta chain was carried out in a study of CD8 T cells in Susac syndrome. CDR3 length equals 14 residues. Per germline, CDR1 DFQATT and CDR2 SNEGSKA (reference sequence). Trimming removed 4 bases at V and 1 base at J, with 12 bases between. With random hexamers, roughly 0.5 to 1 ug RNA was reverse transcribed. TCRdb itself ran the immunoSEQ multiplex PCR reads through MiXCR, one entry per CDR3 protein. The sample has under 200,000 distinct CDR3 sequences; approximately 95% are singletons. CD8+ and CD4+ T cells circulating in blood were sequenced for TCR beta. This rearrangement joins TRBV20-1 to TRBJ2-3, with D tentatively TRBD1 or TRBD2 (6 bases each). The TCR was taken from a human donor with Susac syndrome. Material: CD8+ T cells from PBMCs. CDR3 loop: CSAKQGLGTDTQYF. In DNA, the CDR3 is TGCAGTGCTAAACAGGGACTCGGCACAGATACGCAGTATTTT.